The sequence of this T cell receptor beta chain was determined in a study of T-cell memory formation after mild COVID-19 (dated by TCRdb to the early 2020s). Background for the entire study: TCR sequence clusters from the two donors were found to be largely donor specific. T-cell clones expanding and contracting after mild COVID-19 in two donors were tracked by longitudinal TCRalpha and TCRbeta repertoire sequencing. The cohort comprised two young, previously healthy adult volunteers, one female and one male. What the authors observed across the whole study: Clones contracting from day 15 to 85 had balanced CD4/CD8 phenotypes, while a second wave expanding from day 15 to 37 was biased towards CD4+. Contracting CD4+ clones turned up mainly in the CM and EM memory subsets, whereas EMRA was where CD8+ clones were enriched. The detection of some responding clones in pre-infection memory suggests that pre-existing cross-reactive memory T cells joined the SARS-CoV-2 response. The study covered only a couple of mild cases, and larger cohorts including severe cases with pre-infection samples were considered necessary. SARS-CoV-2 specificity of the second-wave clones peaking on day 37 was not confirmed.

The trim is 6 bases for V and 0 bases for J, with a gap of 17 bases between the germline ends. CDR3 length: 16 amino acids, cysteine to phenylalanine. Of all the DNA, just the CDR3 is kept, 48 bases in frame from base 1. The CDR1 and CDR2 encoded by the germline V gene are SNHLY and FYNNEI. Sequenced on an Illumina NovaSeq 6000. cDNA libraries for TCRalpha and TCRbeta were prepared by 5'RACE using constant-segment primers, with sample barcodes and unique molecular identifiers added. RNA was extracted from every sample with Trizol reagent. Amplification of the libraries took two PCR steps, and the second step added a second sample barcode plus Illumina TruSeq adapters. Sequencing of libraries was performed on an Illumina NovaSeq with 2 x 150 bp paired-end reads. In the paper's pipeline: Demultiplexing of reads and collapsing into UMI-guided consensus sequences were performed with migec v1.2.7. Using mixcr v2.1.11, UMI consensuses were aligned to TRA and TRB V and J templates and then assembled into clonotypes. Expanded or contracted clonotypes were those called significant by both edgeR and NoisET, with noise models trained on biological replicates. For edgeR calls, a false discovery rate-adjusted p below 0.01 and a log2 fold-change threshold of 1 were applied. PCA with hierarchical clustering of max-normalized trajectories of the 1000 most abundant clonotypes was used as exploratory dynamics analysis. Each responding clone was given a CD4 or CD8 phenotype based on the CD4+ and CD8+ repertoires, which had been sequenced separately. The raw public data were reprocessed by TCRdb itself: fastp quality trimming at Q25, MiXCR clonotype calling, in-frame beta chains only. CDR3 protein sequences are deduplicated, and each keeps its most common genes and DNA. The V and J calls were not made by the authors but by TCRdb's processing. The sample table shows 250,000 to 300,000 distinct CDR3 sequences, and 15% to 20% are seen once. The top ten clonotypes cover 22% of the sample.

This clonotype showed up just a few times. The clone's antigen remains unknown. Nothing much larger sits one base from this clone, and base qualities are not available. PBMCs were isolated by Ficoll-Paque density gradient centrifugation. This TCR was sampled from a man aged 18 to 30 who had mild COVID-19 (a few samples of this study predate the infection). The sample titles of this study are shuffled in the database, so cell type and time point are left out; the donor was told from shared clones. The sequence joins TRBV2 to TRBJ1-1, with TRBD1 perhaps the D gene, on 6 matching bases. Source material: PBMCs or a T cell subset sorted from them (not recorded which). The encoded CDR3 is CASSRGWGLMNTEAFF. The DNA sequence follows: TGTGCCAGCAGCAGGGGATGGGGTCTAATGAACACTGAAGCTTTCTTT.